These 3 T cell receptor beta chains share one sample of origin, sequenced in a study of T cell clonality in common variable immunodeficiency. Sequencing used immunoSEQ multiplex PCR; TCRdb keeps in-frame clones, though not all of them. The table lists about 81,000 clones, with no singletons. The sequenced material came from peripheral blood mononuclear cells. The receptors were gathered from a person aged 18 to 70 in good health.

This clone was recorded at least ten times. The sequence runs out 3 residues before the end of the CDR3; the remainder is reconstructed from the germline J gene. The chain combines TRBV18 with TRBJ2-7; maybe TRBD2 (7 bases). V was trimmed by 3 bases and J by 6 bases, leaving 15 bases between them. The CDR3 runs 14 residues. Germline CDR1 is KGHSH and CDR2 is LQKENI. The DNA read from the CDR3 is TGTGCCAGCTCACCGTCGGGGGGCGCCATCGAG. Protein: CASSPSGGAIE. The entire CDR3 reads CASSPSGGAIEQYF. Filled out from reference TRBV18 and TRBJ2-7, the complete variable domain reads NAGVMQNPRHLVRRRGQEARLRCSPMKGHSHVYWYRQLPEEGLKFMVYLQKENIIDESGMPKERFSAEFPKEGPSILRIQQVVRGDSAAYFCASSPSGGAIEQYFGPGTRLTVT.

This clone appeared many times. Read coverage stops 3 residues before the CDR3 terminus; the germline J gene supplies the remainder. This sequence joins TRBV10-3 and TRBJ2-3; 11 nucleotides line up with TRBD2. The CDR3 is made up of 15 amino acids. The germline CDR1 and CDR2 sequences are ENHRY and SYGVKD. The junction had 9 bases not matched to a gene; V was cut back by 9 bases and J by 4 bases. CDR3 DNA, as far as it was read: TGTGCCATGTCGCAACTAGCGGGAGCCCCAGATACG. Translating it yields CAMSQLAGAPDT. The full CDR3 is CAMSQLAGAPDTQYF.

This clone appeared many times. The CDR3 extends 3 residues past the end of the read, so its final part is completed from the germline J gene. The chain couples TRBV12-3 or TRBV12-4 to TRBJ1-2; D unresolved. This CDR3 region has 12 residues. Trimming removed 2 bases at V and 4 bases at J, with 5 bases between. Partial CDR3 DNA: TGTGCCAGCAGTTTAAACAGCTATGGC. Residues: CASSLNSYG. The full CDR3 protein is CASSLNSYGYTF.